One and the same sample provided the 24 T cell receptor beta chains below, sequenced in a study of beta chain features in type 1 diabetes. The study, taken as a whole, reports: Significant though moderate, a shortening of TCRB CDR3s appeared in all four CD4+ subsets of Type 1 diabetes patients.

Their cognate antigens are unknown. TCRB transcripts that were expressed got sequenced, as all of the isolated RNA had been reverse transcribed. Data came from immunoSEQ multiplex PCR; TCRdb stores just in-frame clones and leaves some out. The profile shows about 340,000 clones, around an eighth of them singletons. The sample consisted of naive CD4+ T cells from blood. The origin of the receptors is a woman aged 18-30 years with type 1 diabetes.

The CDR3 DNA sequence: TGTGCCAGCAGTGCCGCCAGCTCCTACAATGAGCAGTTCTTC. This codes for CASSAASSYNEQFF. The chain has TRBV6-1 and TRBJ2-1; D remains unclear. Per germline, CDR1 MNHNS and CDR2 SASEGT. The V and J ends lost 4 bases and 0 bases respectively, with 7 bases between them. The CDR3 is 14 amino acids.

This chain connects TRBV6-5 to TRBJ2-7, with D tentatively TRBD2 (5 bases). In germline, CDR1 is MNHEY, CDR2 SVGAGI. CDR3 size: 12 residues. The V end was cut by 8 bases, the J end by 3 bases, with 11 bases between. CDR3 in amino acids: CASGRTDYEQYF. The CDR3 bases are TGTGCCAGCGGCCGGACTGACTACGAGCAGTACTTC.

This clone was observed a few times. The gene calls are TRBV30 and TRBJ2-5, with D possibly being TRBD1 (5 bases). This CDR3 contains 12 residues. Germline CDR1 GTSNPN, CDR2 SVGIG (reference sequence). The V end lost 2 bases, the J end lost 2 bases, and 6 bases lay between the germline ends. CDR3 sequence: CAWSKGQETQYF. Written as DNA, the CDR3 is TGTGCCTGGAGTAAGGGGCAAGAGACCCAGTACTTC.

The genes are TRBV5-1 and TRBJ2-7; the match to TRBD2 covers 9 bases. Germline CDR1 and CDR2: SGHRS and YFSETQ. CDR3 size: 15 residues. Trimming took 2 bases from V and 0 from J; bases not matched to a gene: 3. The CDR3 protein is CASSLSSGSSYEQYV. CDR3 in DNA: TGCGCCAGCAGCTTAAGTAGCGGGAGCTCCTACGAGCAGTACGTC.

CDR3 loop: CASSFGRGNTEAFF. The CDR3 coding sequence is TGTGCCAGCAGCTTTGGACGGGGAAACACTGAAGCTTTCTTT. The V gene is TRBV7-2, the J gene TRBJ1-1; D gene unclear. Germline CDR1 is SGHTA and CDR2 is FQGNSA. V dropped 3 bases and J dropped 2 bases, with 10 bases sitting between them. The length of the CDR3 is 14 residues.

This sequence joins TRBV28 and TRBJ2-7; possible D gene TRBD1, 6 bases. The CDR3 has 15 amino acids. V was pared by 5 bases and J by 2 bases, with 16 bases between. CDR1 and CDR2 from the germline V gene are MDHEN and SYDVKM. The CDR3 nucleotides are TGTGCCAGCAGTCCAACAGGGAGAGGAGCCTACGAGCAGTACTTC. Encoded protein: CASSPTGRGAYEQYF. The full variable domain, rest sourced from reference TRBV28 and TRBJ2-7, is DVKVTQSSRYLVKRTGEKVFLECVQDMDHENMFWYRQDPGLGLRLIYFSYDVKMKEKGDIPEGYSVSREKKERFSLILESASTNQTSMYLCASSPTGRGAYEQYFGPGTRLTVT.

This rearrangement joins TRBV28 to TRBJ2-7; 7 nucleotides line up with TRBD2. The CDR3 length is 16 residues. CDR1 and CDR2 (germline): MDHEN, SYDVKM. V was clipped by 6 bases and J by 4 bases; unmatched bases: 15. The DNA for the CDR3 is TGTGCCAGCAGCCCCAGTCAGGCTAGCGGAACTTACGAGCAGTACGTC. Its translation: CASSPSQASGTYEQYV.

This clone was recorded a few times. V and J are TRBV14 and TRBJ2-1; no firm D call. The CDR3 extends over 16 amino acids. CDR1 SGHDN and CDR2 FVKESK come from the germline V gene. V was pared by 0 bases and J by 4 bases, with 13 bases between. The CDR3 coding sequence is TGTGCCAGCAGCCAAGATACGCCAGGCGATTACAATGAGCAGTTCTTC. The encoded protein is CASSQDTPGDYNEQFF.

This clone was recorded a few times. The CDR3 here is CASAGLAGYSGELFF. CDR3 in DNA: TGTGCCAGCGCGGGACTAGCGGGATACTCCGGGGAGCTGTTTTTT. This chain connects TRBV25-1 to TRBJ2-2; 13 positions agree with TRBD2. CDR1 and CDR2 (germline): MGHDK, SYGVNS. CDR3 size: 15 residues. V lost 8 bases, J lost 6 bases, and 6 bases stayed unmatched.

The chain recombines TRBV18 with TRBJ1-1; a weak D match, TRBD1 (6 bases). The V gene's germline CDR1 is KGHSH and CDR2 LQKENI. The CDR3 extends over 15 amino acids. Trimming removed 5 bases from V and 0 bases from J, with 13 bases in between. The CDR3: CASSGRTVMNTEAFF. As DNA, the CDR3 is TGTGCCAGCTCAGGCCGGACAGTGATGAACACTGAAGCTTTCTTT.

The J gene is TRBJ2-3, the V gene TRBV7-2; 7 nucleotides match TRBD1. The germline V gene encodes CDR1 SGHTA and CDR2 FQGNSA. V trimming: 3 bases; J trimming: 0 bases; junction bases outside the gene matches: 3. The length of the CDR3 is 15 residues. The CDR3 DNA sequence: TGTGCCAGCAGCTTTGCAGGGGGTAGCACAGATACGCAGTATTTT. It is translated as CASSFAGGSTDTQYF.

This clone has only a few counts. The rearrangement links TRBV29-1 to TRBJ2-7; 12 nucleotides align to TRBD2. Trimming cost V 4 bases and J 7 bases; bases outside gene matches: 20. This CDR3 has 18 amino acids. In germline, CDR1 is SQVTM, CDR2 ANQGSEA. CDR3 in amino acids: CSVGGTSGRSLEYGEQYF. Written as DNA, the CDR3 is TGCAGCGTTGGGGGCACTAGCGGGAGGTCCTTGGAATATGGGGAGCAGTACTTC.

This clone was found a few times. The chain uses TRBV6-6 and TRBJ2-3, with TRBD1 identical over 9 bases. This CDR3 comprises 14 residues. V was pared by 5 bases and J by 4 bases, with 4 bases of the junction left unmatched. Germline V lookup: CDR1 MNHNY, CDR2 SVGAGI (reference sequence). CDR3 nucleotide sequence: TGTGCCAGCAGTGACAGGGGGAGCGCAGATACGCAGTATTTT. Translating it yields CASSDRGSADTQYF.

This clone was observed a handful of times. The chain has TRBV9 and TRBJ2-2, with 12 nucleotides matching TRBD2. The CDR3 is 21 residues long. Trimming cost V 3 bases and J 2 bases; bases outside gene matches: 17. The germline V gene has CDR1 SGDLS and CDR2 YYNGEE. CDR3 DNA: TGTGCCAGCAGCGCCCCACAAACTAGCGGGAGGCCTCGCCCTAACACCGGGGAGCTGTTTTTT. Amino acid sequence: CASSAPQTSGRPRPNTGELFF.

This clone appeared a few times. The gene calls are TRBV21-1 and TRBJ2-7; TRBD1, the table's D call, lacks a check against the DNA. TRBV21-1 is a recognized pseudogene. The CDR3 runs 14 residues. The CDR3 sequence is CASSSREFGYEQYV. In nucleotides, the CDR3 is TGTGCCAGCAGCAGCAGGGAATTCGGGTACGAGCAGTACGTC.

Only a few counts were recorded for this clone. The chain joins TRBV29-1 to TRBJ2-7, with 8 bases aligning to TRBD2. With V trimmed by 6 bases and J by 6 bases, 13 bases remained unmatched. The CDR3 spans 14 residues. Germline CDR1 and CDR2: SQVTM and ANQGSEA. CDR3 loop: CSVRTLAESSEQYF. CDR3 DNA sequence: TGCAGCGTCCGCACACTAGCGGAGTCTTCCGAGCAGTACTTC.

This clone was recorded a few times. This chain uses TRBV25-1 with TRBJ2-2, with TRBD1 matching over 11 bases. The germline CDR1 and CDR2 sequences are MGHDK and SYGVNS. This CDR3 spans 15 amino acids. Trimming cost V 4 bases and J 6 bases; bases outside gene matches: 4. CDR3 bases: TGTGCCAGCAGTGTGCCGGGACAGGGGGCCGGGGAGCTGTTTTTT. This codes for CASSVPGQGAGELFF.

A few counts support this clone. V and J are TRBV11-2 and TRBJ2-5; 10 bases are shared with TRBD1. V shed 5 bases and J 7 bases; nucleotides not matched to a gene: 16. The CDR3 totals 17 residues. Germline loops: CDR1 SGHAT, CDR2 FQNNGV. The CDR3 nucleotides are TGTGCCAGCAGCCTCCCAGACCGGGACAGGGGATTCTCGACCCAGTACTTC. Protein sequence: CASSLPDRDRGFSTQYF.

This chain joins TRBV5-4 and TRBJ2-1, with D possibly TRBD2 on 6 matching bases. The CDR3 contains 14 residues. CDR1 is SGHNT and CDR2 is YYREEE in the germline V gene (reference sequence). Between the trimmed V and J ends, which lost 4 bases and 4 bases, there was a span of 12 bases. This CDR3 reads CASSIADQYNEQFF. DNA for the CDR3: TGTGCCAGCAGCATAGCGGACCAGTACAATGAGCAGTTCTTC.

The chain couples TRBV29-1 to TRBJ2-7; 9 nucleotides match TRBD2. Trimming took 4 bases from V and 10 from J; bases not matched to a gene: 14. The CDR3 is 14 amino acids. Looked up from germline, CDR1 is SQVTM and CDR2 is ANQGSEA. The CDR3 loop is CSVVGPGLAELQYF. The CDR3 DNA sequence: TGCAGCGTTGTGGGACCGGGACTAGCAGAACTTCAGTACTTC.

This chain links TRBV7-9 with TRBJ2-7; 14 nucleotides agree with TRBD2. With V trimmed by 4 bases and J by 6 bases, 8 bases remained unmatched. Germline CDR1 and CDR2: SEHNR and FQNEAQ (reference sequence). The CDR3 runs to 16 residues. CDR3 loop: CASSSHRLAGGREQYF. For the CDR3, the DNA is TGTGCCAGCAGCTCACACCGACTAGCGGGAGGGCGCGAGCAGTACTTC. Complete variable domain (other parts from reference TRBV7-9 and TRBJ2-7): DTGVSQNPRHKITKRGQNVTFRCDPISEHNRLYWYRQTLGQGPEFLTYFQNEAQLEKSRLLSDRFSAERPKGSFSTLEIQRTEQGDSAMYLCASSSHRLAGGREQYFGPGTRLTVT.

The rearrangement joins TRBV5-1 to TRBJ2-3; TRBD2 matches at 11 bases. CDR3 length equals 14 residues. Germline V CDR1 and CDR2: SGHRS, YFSETQ. The trim removed 4 bases at V and 7 bases at J, leaving 5 bases unmatched. The chain's CDR3 is CASSATSGSYTQYF. The CDR3 nucleotides read TGCGCCAGCAGCGCCACTAGCGGGAGCTATACGCAGTATTTT.

This sequence joins TRBV28 and TRBJ2-2; 9 positions agree with TRBD2. The CDR3 consists of 16 residues. CDR1 and CDR2 from the germline V gene are MDHEN and SYDVKM. Trimming took 8 bases from V and 4 from J; bases not matched to a gene: 11. The CDR3 spells CASGIPLAGATGELFF. CDR3 coding DNA: TGTGCCAGCGGGATCCCACTAGCGGGTGCCACCGGGGAGCTGTTTTTT.

The V call is TRBV5-4, the J call TRBJ1-1; TRBD1 matches at 9 bases. The CDR3 sequence is 15 residues long. Germline V gene lookup returns CDR1 SGHNT and CDR2 YYREEE (reference sequence). V shed 4 bases and J 4 bases; nucleotides not matched to a gene: 8. CDR3: CASSTPGQGVTEAFF. Written as DNA, the CDR3 is TGTGCCAGCAGCACGCCGGGACAGGGAGTCACTGAAGCTTTCTTT.